This T cell receptor (beta chain) is drawn from a study of STAT5B mutations in CD4+ large granular lymphocyte leukemia. Study conclusions and caveats: Without HLA matching, higher CD4+ than CD8+ T-LGLL clonality could reflect small sample size. TRBV06-family usage was enriched in top patient clones (8/27) versus controls (2/35).

TCRdb keeps only in-frame clones here, not all; method: immunoSEQ multiplex PCR. Counted here are about 29,000 clones, approximately 79% occurring once; the ten biggest clones make up about 6.2%. The germline V gene has CDR1 WNHNN and CDR2 SYGVQD (reference sequence). This CDR3 region has 15 residues. V was shortened by 2 bases and J by 1 base, with 9 bases between the two germline ends. Control samples were healthy donors' buffy coats. In regard to this clone: Its antigen is unknown.

The chain couples TRBV10-1 to TRBJ1-3; D remains ambiguous. The sequence derives from a human donor in good health. The sample was CD4+ T cells from blood buffy coats. CDR3 in DNA: TGCGCCAGCAGTGAGCGGCAAGGATCTGGAAACACCATATATTTT. Protein: CASSERQGSGNTIYF.